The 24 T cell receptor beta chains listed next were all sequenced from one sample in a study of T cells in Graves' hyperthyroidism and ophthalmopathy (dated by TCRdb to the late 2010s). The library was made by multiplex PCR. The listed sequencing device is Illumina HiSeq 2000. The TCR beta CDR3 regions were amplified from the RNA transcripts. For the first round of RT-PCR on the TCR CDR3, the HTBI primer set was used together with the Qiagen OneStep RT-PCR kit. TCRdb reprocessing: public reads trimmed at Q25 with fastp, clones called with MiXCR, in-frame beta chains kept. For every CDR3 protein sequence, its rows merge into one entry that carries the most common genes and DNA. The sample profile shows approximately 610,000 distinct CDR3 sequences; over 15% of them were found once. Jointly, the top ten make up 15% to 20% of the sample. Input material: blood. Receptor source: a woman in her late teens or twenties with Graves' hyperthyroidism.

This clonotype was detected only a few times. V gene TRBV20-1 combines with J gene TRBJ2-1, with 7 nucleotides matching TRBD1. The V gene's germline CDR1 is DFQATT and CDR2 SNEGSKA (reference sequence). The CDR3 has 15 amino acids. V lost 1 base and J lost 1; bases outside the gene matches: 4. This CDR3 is CSARAPGGSYNEQFF. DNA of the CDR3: TGCAGTGCTAGAGCCCCAGGGGGATCCTACAATGAGCAGTTCTTC.

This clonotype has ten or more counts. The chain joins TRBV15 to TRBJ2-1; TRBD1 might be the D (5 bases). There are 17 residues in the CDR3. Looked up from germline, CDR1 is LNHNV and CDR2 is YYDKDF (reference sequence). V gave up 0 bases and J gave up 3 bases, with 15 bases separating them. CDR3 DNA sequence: TGTGCCACCAGCAGAGATATCGACCAGGGATTCTACAATGAGCAGTTCTTC. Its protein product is CATSRDIDQGFYNEQFF.

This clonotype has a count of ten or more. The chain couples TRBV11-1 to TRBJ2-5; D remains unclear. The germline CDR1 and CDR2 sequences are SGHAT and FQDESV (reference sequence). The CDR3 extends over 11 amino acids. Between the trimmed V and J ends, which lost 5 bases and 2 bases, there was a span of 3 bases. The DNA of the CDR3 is TGTGCCAGCAGCATGCAAGAGACCCAGTACTTC. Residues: CASSMQETQYF. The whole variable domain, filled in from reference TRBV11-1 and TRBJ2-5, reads EAEVAQSPRYKITEKSQAVAFWCDPISGHATLYWYRQILGQGPELLVQFQDESVVDDSQLPKDRFSAERLKGVDSTLKIQPAELGDSAMYLCASSMQETQYFGPGTRLLVL.

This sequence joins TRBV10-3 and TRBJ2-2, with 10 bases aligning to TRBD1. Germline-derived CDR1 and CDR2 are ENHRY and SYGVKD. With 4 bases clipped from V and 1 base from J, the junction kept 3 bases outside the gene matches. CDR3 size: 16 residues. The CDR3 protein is CAISADRGRNTGELFF. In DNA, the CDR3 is TGTGCCATCAGTGCTGACAGGGGGCGGAACACCGGGGAGCTGTTTTTT.

CDR3 amino acids: CSARIRGKGVQETQYF. DNA for the CDR3: TGCAGTGCTAGAATCAGAGGAAAGGGAGTCCAAGAGACCCAGTACTTC. J is TRBJ2-5 and V is TRBV20-1; D is perhaps TRBD2 (5 bases). Trimming removed 2 bases from V and 1 base from J, with 17 bases in between. CDR1 and CDR2 (germline): DFQATT, SNEGSKA (reference sequence). This CDR3 is 16 amino acids long.

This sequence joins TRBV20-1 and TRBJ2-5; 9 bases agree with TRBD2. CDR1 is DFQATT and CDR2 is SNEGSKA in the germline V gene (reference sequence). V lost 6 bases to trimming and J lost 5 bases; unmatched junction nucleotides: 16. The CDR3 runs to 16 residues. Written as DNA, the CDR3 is TGCAGTGCATCCGGGACTAGCAGGTTCATGAAGGAGACCCAGTACTTC. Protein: CSASGTSRFMKETQYF.

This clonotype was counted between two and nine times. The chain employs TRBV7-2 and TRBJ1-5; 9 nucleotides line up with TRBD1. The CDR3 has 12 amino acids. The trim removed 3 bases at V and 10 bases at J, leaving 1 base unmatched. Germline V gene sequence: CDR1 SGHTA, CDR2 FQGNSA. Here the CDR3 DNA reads TGTGCCAGCAGCTTTACAGGGGGCCCCCAGCATTTT. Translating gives CASSFTGGPQHF.

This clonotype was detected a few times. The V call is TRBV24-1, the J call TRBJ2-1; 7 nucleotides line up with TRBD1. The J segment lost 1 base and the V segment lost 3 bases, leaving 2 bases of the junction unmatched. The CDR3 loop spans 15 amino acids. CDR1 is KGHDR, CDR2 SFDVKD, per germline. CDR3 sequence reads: CATSDRQGSYNEQFF. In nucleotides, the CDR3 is TGTGCCACCAGTGATCGACAGGGTTCCTACAATGAGCAGTTCTTC.

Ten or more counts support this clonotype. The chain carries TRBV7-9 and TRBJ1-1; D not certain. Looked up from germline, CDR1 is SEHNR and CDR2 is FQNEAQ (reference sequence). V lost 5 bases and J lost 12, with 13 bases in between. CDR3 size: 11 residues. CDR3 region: CASSHQSVSFF. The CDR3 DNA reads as TGTGCCAGCAGCCACCAATCGGTCTCTTTCTTT. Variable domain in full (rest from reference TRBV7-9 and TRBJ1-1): DTGVSQNPRHKITKRGQNVTFRCDPISEHNRLYWYRQTLGQGPEFLTYFQNEAQLEKSRLLSDRFSAERPKGSFSTLEIQRTEQGDSAMYLCASSHQSVSFFGQGTRLTVV.

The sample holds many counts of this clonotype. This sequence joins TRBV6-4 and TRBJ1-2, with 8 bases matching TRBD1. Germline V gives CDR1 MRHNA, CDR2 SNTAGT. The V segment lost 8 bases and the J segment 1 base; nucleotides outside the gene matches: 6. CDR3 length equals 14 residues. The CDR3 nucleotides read TGTGCCAGCGATTTCAGGGGGCATAACTATGGCTACACCTTC. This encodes CASDFRGHNYGYTF.

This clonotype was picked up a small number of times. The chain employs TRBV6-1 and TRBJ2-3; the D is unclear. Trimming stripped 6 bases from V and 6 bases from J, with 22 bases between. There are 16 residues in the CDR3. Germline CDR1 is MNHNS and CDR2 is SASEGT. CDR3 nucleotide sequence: TGTGCCAGCAGCCACCGGACCACATCTTGGTCTGATACGCAGTATTTT. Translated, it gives CASSHRTTSWSDTQYF.

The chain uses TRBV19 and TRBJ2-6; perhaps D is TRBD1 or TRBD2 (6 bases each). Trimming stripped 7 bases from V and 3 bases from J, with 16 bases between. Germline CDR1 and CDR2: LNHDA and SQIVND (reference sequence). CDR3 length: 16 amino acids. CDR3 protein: CASTPEGGGGANVLTF. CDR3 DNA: TGTGCCAGTACCCCAGAGGGGGGAGGTGGGGCCAACGTCCTGACTTTC.

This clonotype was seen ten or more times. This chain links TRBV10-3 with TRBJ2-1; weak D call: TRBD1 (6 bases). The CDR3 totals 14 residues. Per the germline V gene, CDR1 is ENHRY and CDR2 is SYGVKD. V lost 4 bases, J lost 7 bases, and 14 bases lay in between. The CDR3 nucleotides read TGTGCCATCAGTGGACTACAGGGAAGTAATGAGCAGTTCTTC. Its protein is CAISGLQGSNEQFF.

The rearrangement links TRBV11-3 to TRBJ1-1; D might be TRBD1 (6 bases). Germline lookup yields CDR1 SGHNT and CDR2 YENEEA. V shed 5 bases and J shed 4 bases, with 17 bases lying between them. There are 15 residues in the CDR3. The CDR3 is CASSLGGGPGTEAFF. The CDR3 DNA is TGTGCCAGCAGCCTCGGGGGGGGGCCGGGCACTGAAGCTTTCTTT.

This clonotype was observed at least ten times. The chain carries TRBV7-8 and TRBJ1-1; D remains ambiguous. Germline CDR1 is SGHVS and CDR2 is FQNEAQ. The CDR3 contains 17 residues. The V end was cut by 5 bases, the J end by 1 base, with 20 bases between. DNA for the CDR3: TGTGCCAGCAGCCCAGGTTATACCGGGCCAGAGAACACTGAAGCTTTCTTT. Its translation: CASSPGYTGPENTEAFF. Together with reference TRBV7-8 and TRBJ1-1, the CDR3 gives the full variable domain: GAGVSQSPRYKVAKRGQDVALRCDPISGHVSLFWYQQALGQGPEFLTYFQNEAQLDKSGLPSDRFFAERPEGSVSTLKIQRTQQEDSAVYLCASSPGYTGPENTEAFFGQGTRLTVV.

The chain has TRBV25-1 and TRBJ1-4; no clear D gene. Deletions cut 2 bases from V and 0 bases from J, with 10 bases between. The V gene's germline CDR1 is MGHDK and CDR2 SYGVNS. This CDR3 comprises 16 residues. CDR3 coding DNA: TGTGCCAGCAGTGAAGGACGTCGGGCAACTAATGAAAAACTGTTTTTT. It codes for CASSEGRRATNEKLFF.

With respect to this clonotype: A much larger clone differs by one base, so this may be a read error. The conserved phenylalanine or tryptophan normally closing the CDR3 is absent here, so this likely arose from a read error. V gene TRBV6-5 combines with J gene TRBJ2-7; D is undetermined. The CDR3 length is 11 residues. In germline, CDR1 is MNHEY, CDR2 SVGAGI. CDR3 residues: CASSNSYEQYS. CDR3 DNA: TGTGCCAGCAGTAACTCCTACGAGCAGTACTCC.

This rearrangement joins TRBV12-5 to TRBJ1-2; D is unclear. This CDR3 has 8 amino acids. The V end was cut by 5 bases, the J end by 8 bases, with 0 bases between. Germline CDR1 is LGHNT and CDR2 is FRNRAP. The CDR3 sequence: CASGGYTF. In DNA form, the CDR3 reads TGTGCTAGTGGTGGCTACACCTTC.

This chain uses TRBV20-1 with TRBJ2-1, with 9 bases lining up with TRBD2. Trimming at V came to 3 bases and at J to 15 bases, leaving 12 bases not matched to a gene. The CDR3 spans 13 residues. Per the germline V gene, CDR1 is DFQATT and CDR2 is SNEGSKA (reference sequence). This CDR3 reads CSARGRLAGRGFF. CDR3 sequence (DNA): TGCAGTGCTAGGGGTCGCCTAGCGGGGCGGGGGTTCTTC.

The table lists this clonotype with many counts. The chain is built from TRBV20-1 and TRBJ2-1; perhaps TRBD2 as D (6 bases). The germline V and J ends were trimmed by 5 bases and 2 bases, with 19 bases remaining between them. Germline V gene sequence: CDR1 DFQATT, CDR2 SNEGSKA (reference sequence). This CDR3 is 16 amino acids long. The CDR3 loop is CSAPPSRVAAYNEQFF. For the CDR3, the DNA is TGCAGTGCTCCTCCCTCTCGGGTAGCGGCCTACAATGAGCAGTTCTTC.

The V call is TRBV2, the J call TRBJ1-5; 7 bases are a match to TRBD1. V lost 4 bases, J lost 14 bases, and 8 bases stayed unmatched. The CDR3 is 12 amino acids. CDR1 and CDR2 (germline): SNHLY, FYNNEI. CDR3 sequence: CASSADRTGEHF. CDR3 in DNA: TGTGCCAGCAGTGCGGACAGGACGGGAGAGCATTTT.

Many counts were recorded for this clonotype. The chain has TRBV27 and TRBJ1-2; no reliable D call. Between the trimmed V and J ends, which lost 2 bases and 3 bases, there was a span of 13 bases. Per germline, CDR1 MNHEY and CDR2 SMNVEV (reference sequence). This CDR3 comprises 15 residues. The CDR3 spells CASSLSPNRDYGYTF. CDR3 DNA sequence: TGTGCCAGCAGTTTAAGTCCCAACCGCGACTATGGCTACACCTTC.

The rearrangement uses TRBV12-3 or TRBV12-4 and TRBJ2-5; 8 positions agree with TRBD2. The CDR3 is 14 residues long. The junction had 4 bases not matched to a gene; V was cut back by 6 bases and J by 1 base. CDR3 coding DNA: TGTGCCAGCAGCAGAGCGGGGGTCCAAGAGACCCAGTACTTC. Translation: CASSRAGVQETQYF.

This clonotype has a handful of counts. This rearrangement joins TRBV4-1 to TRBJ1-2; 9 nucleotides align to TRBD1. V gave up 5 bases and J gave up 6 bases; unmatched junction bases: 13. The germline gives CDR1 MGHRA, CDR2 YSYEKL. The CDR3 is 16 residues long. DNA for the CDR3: TGCGCCAGCAGCTCGCCCGAAAAAAGACAGGGGGATGGCTACACCTTC. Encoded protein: CASSSPEKRQGDGYTF.